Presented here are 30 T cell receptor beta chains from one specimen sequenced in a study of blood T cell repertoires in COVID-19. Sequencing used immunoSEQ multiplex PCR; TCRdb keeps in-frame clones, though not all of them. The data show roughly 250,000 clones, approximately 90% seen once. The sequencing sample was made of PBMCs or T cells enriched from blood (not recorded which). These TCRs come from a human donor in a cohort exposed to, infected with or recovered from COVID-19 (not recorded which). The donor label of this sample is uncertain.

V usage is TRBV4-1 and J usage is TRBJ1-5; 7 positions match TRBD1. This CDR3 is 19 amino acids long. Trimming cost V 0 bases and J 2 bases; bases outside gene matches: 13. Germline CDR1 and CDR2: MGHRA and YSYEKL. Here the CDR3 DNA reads TGCGCCAGCAGCCAAGAGTCCCCCGGACCAGGGGGTGGCAATCAGCCCCAGCATTTT. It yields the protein CASSQESPGPGGGNQPQHF.

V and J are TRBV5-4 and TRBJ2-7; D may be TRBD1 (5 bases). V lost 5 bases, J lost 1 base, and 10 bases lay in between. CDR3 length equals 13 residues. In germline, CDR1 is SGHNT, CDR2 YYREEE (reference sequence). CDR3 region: CASRGLGSYEQYF. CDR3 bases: TGTGCCAGCAGGGGGCTGGGATCCTACGAGCAGTACTTC.

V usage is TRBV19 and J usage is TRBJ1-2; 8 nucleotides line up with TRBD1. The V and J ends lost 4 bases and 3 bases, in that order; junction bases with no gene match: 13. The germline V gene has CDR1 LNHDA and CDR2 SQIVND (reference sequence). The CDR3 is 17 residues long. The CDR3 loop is CASSNPSGAGGDYGYTF. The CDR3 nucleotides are TGTGCCAGTAGTAACCCATCTGGGGCAGGGGGCGACTATGGCTACACCTTC.

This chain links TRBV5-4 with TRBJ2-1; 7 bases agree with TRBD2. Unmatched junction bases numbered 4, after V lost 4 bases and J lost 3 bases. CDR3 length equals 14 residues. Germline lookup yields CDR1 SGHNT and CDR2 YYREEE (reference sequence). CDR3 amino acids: CASSPGTIYNEQFF. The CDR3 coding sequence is TGTGCCAGCAGCCCCGGGACTATCTACAATGAGCAGTTCTTC.

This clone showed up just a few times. The CDR3 spells CASSRDPGQGNTEAFF. CDR3 sequence (DNA): TGCGCCAGCAGCCGAGACCCGGGACAGGGCAACACTGAAGCTTTCTTT. This chain joins TRBV5-1 and TRBJ1-1, with 9 bases lining up with TRBD1. CDR3 size: 16 residues. Germline CDR1 and CDR2: SGHRS and YFSETQ. The ends lost 4 bases at V and 2 bases at J; junction bases unmatched: 9.

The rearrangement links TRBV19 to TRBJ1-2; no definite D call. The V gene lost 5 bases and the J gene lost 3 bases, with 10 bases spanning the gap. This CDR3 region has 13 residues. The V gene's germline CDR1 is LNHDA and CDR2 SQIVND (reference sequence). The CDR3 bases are TGTGCCAGTAGTCCCCTCGGGTACTATGGCTACACCTTC. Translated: CASSPLGYYGYTF.

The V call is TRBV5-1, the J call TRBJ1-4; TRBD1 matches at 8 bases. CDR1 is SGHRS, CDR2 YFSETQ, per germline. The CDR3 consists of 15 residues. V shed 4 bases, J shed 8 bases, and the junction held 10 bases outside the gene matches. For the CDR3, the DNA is TGCGCCAGCAGCCCTGGACAGGGAGGCCCCGAAAAACTGTTTTTT. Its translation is CASSPGQGGPEKLFF.

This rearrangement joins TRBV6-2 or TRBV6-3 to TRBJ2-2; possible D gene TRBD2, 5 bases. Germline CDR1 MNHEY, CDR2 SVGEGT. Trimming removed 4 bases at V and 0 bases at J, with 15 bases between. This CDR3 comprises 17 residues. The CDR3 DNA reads TGTGCCAGCAGTTCCTTTGGCGGGCCAGCGAACACCGGGGAGCTGTTTTTT. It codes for CASSSFGGPANTGELFF.

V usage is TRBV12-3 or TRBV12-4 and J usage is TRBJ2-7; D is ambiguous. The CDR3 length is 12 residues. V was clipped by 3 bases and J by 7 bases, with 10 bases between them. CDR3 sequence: CASSFSTPEQYF. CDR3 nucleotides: TGTGCCAGCAGTTTCTCGACTCCGGAGCAGTACTTC.

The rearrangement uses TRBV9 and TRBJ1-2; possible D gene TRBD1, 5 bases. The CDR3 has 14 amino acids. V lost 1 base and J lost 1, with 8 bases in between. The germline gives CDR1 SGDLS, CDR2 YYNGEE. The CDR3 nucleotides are TGTGCCAGCAGCGTACAGGGCCATAACTATGGCTACACCTTC. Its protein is CASSVQGHNYGYTF.

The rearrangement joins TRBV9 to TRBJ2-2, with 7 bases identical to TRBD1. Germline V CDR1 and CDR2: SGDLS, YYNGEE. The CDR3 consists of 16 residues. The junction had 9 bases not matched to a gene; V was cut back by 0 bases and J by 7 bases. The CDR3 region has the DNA TGTGCCAGCAGCGTAGGAGGGACAGACATCCACGGGGAGCTGTTTTTT. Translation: CASSVGGTDIHGELFF.

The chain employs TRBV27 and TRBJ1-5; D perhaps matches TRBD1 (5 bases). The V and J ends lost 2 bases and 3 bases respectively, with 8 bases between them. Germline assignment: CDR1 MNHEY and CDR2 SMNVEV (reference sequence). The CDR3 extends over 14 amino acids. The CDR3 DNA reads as TGTGCCAGCAGTTTAGCGGGGGACAATCAGCCCCAGCATTTT. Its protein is CASSLAGDNQPQHF.

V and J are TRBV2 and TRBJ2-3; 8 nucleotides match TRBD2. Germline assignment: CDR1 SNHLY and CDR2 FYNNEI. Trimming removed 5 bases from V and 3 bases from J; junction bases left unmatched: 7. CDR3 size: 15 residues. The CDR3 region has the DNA TGTGCCAGCAGTCGTAGCGGGGTGGGGACAGATACGCAGTATTTT. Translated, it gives CASSRSGVGTDTQYF.

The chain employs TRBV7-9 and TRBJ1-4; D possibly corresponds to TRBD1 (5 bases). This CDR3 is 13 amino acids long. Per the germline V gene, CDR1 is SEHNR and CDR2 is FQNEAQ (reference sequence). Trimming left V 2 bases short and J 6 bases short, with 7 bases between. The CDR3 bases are TGTGCCAGCAGCTTATCCAGGGATGAAAAACTGTTTTTT. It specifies CASSLSRDEKLFF.

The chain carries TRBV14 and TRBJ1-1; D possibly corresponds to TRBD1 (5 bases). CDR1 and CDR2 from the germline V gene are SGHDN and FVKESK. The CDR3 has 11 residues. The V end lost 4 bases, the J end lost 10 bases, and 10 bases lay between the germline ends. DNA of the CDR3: TGTGCCAGCAGCCTAGACAGCGGAGCTTTCTTT. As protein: CASSLDSGAFF.

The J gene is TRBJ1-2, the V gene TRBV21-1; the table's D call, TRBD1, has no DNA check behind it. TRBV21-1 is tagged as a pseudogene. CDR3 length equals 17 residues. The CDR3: CASSKEAGDAPMGGYTF. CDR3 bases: TGTGCCAGCAGCAAAGAGGCAGGGGATGCCCCGATGGGAGGCTACACCTTC.

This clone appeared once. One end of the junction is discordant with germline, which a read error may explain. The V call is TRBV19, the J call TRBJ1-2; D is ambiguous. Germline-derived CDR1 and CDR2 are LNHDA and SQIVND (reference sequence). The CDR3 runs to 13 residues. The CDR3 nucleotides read TGTGCCAGTAGTGGACTTAAGGGAGGGCCGTTTAGCTTC. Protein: CASSGLKGGPFSF.

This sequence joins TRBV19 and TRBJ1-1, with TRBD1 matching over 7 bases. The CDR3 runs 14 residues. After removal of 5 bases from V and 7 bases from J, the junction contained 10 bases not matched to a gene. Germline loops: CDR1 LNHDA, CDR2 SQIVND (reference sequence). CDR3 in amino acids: CASSLKGDRVEAFF. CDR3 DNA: TGTGCCAGTAGTCTAAAGGGAGACAGGGTTGAAGCTTTCTTT.

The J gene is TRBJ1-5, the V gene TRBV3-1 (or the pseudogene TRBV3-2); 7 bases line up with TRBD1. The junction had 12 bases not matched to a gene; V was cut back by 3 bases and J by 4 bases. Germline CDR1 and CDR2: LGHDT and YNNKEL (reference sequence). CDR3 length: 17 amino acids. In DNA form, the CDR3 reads TGTGCCAGCAGCCAGACAGGGTCGCGTTCGTTGAATCAGCCCCAGCATTTT. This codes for CASSQTGSRSLNQPQHF.

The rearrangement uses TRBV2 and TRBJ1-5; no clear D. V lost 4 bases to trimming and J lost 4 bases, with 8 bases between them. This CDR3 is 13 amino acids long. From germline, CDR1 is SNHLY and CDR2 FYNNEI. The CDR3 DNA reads TGTGCCAGCAGTGCGCAGTTTAATCAGCCCCAGCATTTT. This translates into CASSAQFNQPQHF. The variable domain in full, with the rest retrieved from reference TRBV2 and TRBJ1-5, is EPEVTQTPSHQVTQMGQEVILRCVPISNHLYFYWYRQILGQKVEFLVSFYNNEISEKSEIFDDQFSVERPDGSNFTLKIRSTKLEDSAMYFCASSAQFNQPQHFGDGTRLSIL.

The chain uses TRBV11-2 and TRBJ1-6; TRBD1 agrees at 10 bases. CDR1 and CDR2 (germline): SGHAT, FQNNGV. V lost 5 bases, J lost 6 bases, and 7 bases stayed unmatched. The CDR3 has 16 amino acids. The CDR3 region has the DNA TGTGCCAGCAGCACGGGACAGGGGATCGGTAATTCACCCCTCCACTTT. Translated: CASSTGQGIGNSPLHF.

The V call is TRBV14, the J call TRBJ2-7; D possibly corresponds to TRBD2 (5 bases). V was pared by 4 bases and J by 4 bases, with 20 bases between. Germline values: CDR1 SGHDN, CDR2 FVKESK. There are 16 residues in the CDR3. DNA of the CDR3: TGTGCCAGCAGCCCAAAAGGTCTCCCCAGGAGGTACGAGCAGTACTTC. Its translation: CASSPKGLPRRYEQYF. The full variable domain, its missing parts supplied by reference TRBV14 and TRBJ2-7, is EAGVTQFPSHSVIEKGQTVTLRCDPISGHDNLYWYRRVMGKEIKFLLHFVKESKQDESGMPNNRFLAERTGGTYSTLKVQPAELEDSGVYFCASSPKGLPRRYEQYFGPGTRLTVT.

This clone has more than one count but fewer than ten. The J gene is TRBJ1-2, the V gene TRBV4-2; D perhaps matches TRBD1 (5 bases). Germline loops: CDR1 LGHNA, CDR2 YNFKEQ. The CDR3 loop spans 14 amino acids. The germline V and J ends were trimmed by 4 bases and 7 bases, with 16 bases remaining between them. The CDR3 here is CASSLHGGGSGYTF. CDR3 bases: TGTGCCAGCAGCCTACACGGGGGAGGGTCTGGCTACACCTTC.

In nucleotides, the CDR3 is TGTGCCTGGAGTAGCTCGGGGGGCCTTTCGGGTGAGCAGTTCTTC. This encodes CAWSSSGGLSGEQFF. The rearrangement joins TRBV30 to TRBJ2-1; D perhaps matches TRBD2 (7 bases). Per the germline V gene, CDR1 is GTSNPN and CDR2 is SVGIG (reference sequence). The CDR3 totals 15 residues. Trimming shortened V by 2 bases and J by 9 bases, and 20 bases separated the two germline ends. Combining the CDR3 with reference TRBV30 and TRBJ2-1 gives the whole variable domain SQTIHQWPATLVQPVGSPLSLECTVEGTSNPNLYWYRQAAGRGLQLLFYSVGIGQISSEVPQNLSASRPQDRQFILSSKKLLLSDSGFYLCAWSSSGGLSGEQFFGPGTRLTVL.

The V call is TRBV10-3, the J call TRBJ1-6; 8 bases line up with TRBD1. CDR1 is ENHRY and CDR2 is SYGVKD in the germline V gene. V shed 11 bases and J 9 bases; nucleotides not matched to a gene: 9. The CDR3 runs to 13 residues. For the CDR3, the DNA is TGTGCCGCCGACGGACAGGGCGGTTCACCCCTCCACTTT. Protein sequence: CAADGQGGSPLHF.

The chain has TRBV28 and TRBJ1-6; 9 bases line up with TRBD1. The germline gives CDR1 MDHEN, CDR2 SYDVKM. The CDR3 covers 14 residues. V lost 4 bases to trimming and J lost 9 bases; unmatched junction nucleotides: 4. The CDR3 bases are TGTGCCAGCAGTTGGGGACAGGGTCGTTCACCCCTCCACTTT. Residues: CASSWGQGRSPLHF.

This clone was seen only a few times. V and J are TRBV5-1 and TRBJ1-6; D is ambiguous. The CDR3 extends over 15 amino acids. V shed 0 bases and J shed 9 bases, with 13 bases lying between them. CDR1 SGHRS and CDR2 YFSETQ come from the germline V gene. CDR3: CASSLAGERRSPLHF. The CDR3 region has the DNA TGCGCCAGCAGCTTGGCCGGGGAAAGGCGTTCACCCCTCCACTTT.

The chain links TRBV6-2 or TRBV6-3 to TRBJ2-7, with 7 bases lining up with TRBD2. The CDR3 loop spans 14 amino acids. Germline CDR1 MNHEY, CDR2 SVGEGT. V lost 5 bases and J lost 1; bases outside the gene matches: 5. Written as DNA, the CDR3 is TGTGCCAGCAGTCGCCGGGAGGTGTCCTACGAGCAGTACTTC. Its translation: CASSRREVSYEQYF.

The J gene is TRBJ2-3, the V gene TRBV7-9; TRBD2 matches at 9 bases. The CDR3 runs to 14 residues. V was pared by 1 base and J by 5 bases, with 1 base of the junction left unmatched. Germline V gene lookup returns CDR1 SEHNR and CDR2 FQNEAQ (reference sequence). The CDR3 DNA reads TGTGCCAGCAGCTTAGAAGCGGGGGGAGATACGCAGTATTTT. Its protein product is CASSLEAGGDTQYF.

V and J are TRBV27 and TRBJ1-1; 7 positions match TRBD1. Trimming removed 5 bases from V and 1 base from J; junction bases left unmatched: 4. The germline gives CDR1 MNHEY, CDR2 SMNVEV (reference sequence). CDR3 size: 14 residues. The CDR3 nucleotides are TGTGCCAGCAGTAAGGGACAGAAGAACACTGAAGCTTTCTTT. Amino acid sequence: CASSKGQKNTEAFF.